Here is one T cell receptor (beta chain) with its context. This entry comes from a study of patients and donors after allogeneic stem cell transplantation. Via MiXCR, TCRdb re-called the RT-PCR reads, giving one row per CDR3 protein. The sample lists approximately 160,000 distinct CDR3 sequences, roughly 30% occurring once. This CDR3 comprises 15 residues. The V gene's germline CDR1 is SEHNR and CDR2 FQNEAQ (reference sequence). V shed 2 bases and J shed 0 bases, with 10 bases lying between them. The TCR comes from a human donor who was either an allogeneic HSCT recipient or a stem cell or donor lymphocyte infusion donor (not recorded which). It is not recorded whose cells these are; they may come from a transplant donor. The chain employs TRBV7-9 and TRBJ1-1; D ambiguous. The sample was blood, either unsorted or a sorted T cell fraction (not recorded which). CDR3 nucleotide sequence: TGTGCCAGCAGCTTAAGGAACCCCATGAACACTGAAGCTTTCTTT. This sequence encodes CASSLRNPMNTEAFF. Supplemented by reference TRBV7-9 and TRBJ1-1, the full variable domain reads DTGVSQNPRHKITKRGQNVTFRCDPISEHNRLYWYRQTLGQGPEFLTYFQNEAQLEKSRLLSDRFSAERPKGSFSTLEIQRTEQGDSAMYLCASSLRNPMNTEAFFGQGTRLTVV.